These 6 T cell receptor beta chains originate from one sample sequenced in a study of cytomegalovirus exposure and HLA in healthy donors. Researchers ran the PCR with 60 Vbeta and 13 Jbeta primers. Using immunoSEQ multiplex PCR, the repertoire was profiled, and TCRdb retains in-frame clones only, with some absent. The sample contains some 150,000 clones, roughly 80% of which appear only once. Sequencing input: PBMCs. The receptors originated from a man aged 18-30 years in good health and CMV-seropositive.

CDR3 in amino acids: CASSTGYGAGQPQHF. The CDR3 DNA follows: TGTGCCAGCAGCACCGGGTACGGCGCCGGCCAGCCCCAGCATTTT. The chain has TRBV6-1 and TRBJ1-5; no definite D call. This CDR3 is built from 15 residues. Germline CDR1 is MNHNS and CDR2 is SASEGT. The V end was cut by 6 bases, the J end by 7 bases, with 19 bases between.

The chain uses TRBV6-5 and TRBJ1-1; 9 positions agree with TRBD1. Germline CDR1 is MNHEY and CDR2 is SVGAGI. The CDR3 loop spans 14 amino acids. V trimming: 6 bases; J trimming: 5 bases; junction bases outside the gene matches: 7. DNA for the CDR3: TGTGCCAGCAGCTCCGGGACAGGGTTTACTGAAGCTTTCTTT. Translation gives CASSSGTGFTEAFF.

The chain uses TRBV27 and TRBJ2-6; TRBD1 is a possible D gene (7 bases). There are 19 residues in the CDR3. CDR1 is MNHEY and CDR2 is SMNVEV in the germline V gene (reference sequence). V dropped 3 bases and J dropped 0 bases, with 18 bases sitting between them. CDR3 region: CASSFAGQIPPSGANVLTF. In DNA form, the CDR3 reads TGTGCCAGCAGTTTTGCGGGACAGATTCCCCCCTCTGGGGCCAACGTCCTGACTTTC.

Concerning this clone: The same CDR3 can be traced to other DNA sequences in this sample. V and J are TRBV9 and TRBJ1-1; maybe TRBD1 (6 bases). Trimming shortened V by 3 bases and J by 0 bases, and 15 bases separated the two germline ends. This CDR3 is built from 16 residues. Germline CDR1 reads SGDLS; CDR2 reads YYNGEE. The CDR3 DNA follows: TGTGCCAGCAGCGAGGGGCAGGGGAGAATGAACACTGAAGCTTTCTTT. As protein: CASSEGQGRMNTEAFF.

The chain is built from TRBV6-5 and TRBJ1-4; 8 nucleotides match TRBD1. The CDR3 spans 15 residues. Trimming took 7 bases from V and 6 from J; bases not matched to a gene: 10. Germline V gives CDR1 MNHEY, CDR2 SVGAGI. The CDR3 here is CASTQQGGGDEKLFF. DNA for the CDR3: TGTGCCAGCACTCAACAGGGGGGAGGTGATGAAAAACTGTTTTTT.

J is TRBJ1-1 and V is TRBV6-6; TRBD1 matches 10 bases. V shed 2 bases and J 7 bases; nucleotides not matched to a gene: 7. Germline CDR1 and CDR2: MNHNY and SVGAGI (reference sequence). The CDR3 sequence is 15 residues long. CDR3 residues: CASSYQGTGVDEAFF. Written as DNA, the CDR3 is TGTGCCAGCAGTTACCAAGGGACAGGGGTTGATGAAGCTTTCTTT.